This T cell receptor (beta chain) was sequenced during a study of molecular identifiers for immune sequencing clone quantification. TCRdb processed the PCR reads anew with MiXCR; each CDR3 protein has one entry. The data contain more than 70,000 distinct CDR3 sequences, 21% of them singletons. V was cut by 4 bases and J by 0 bases, with 7 bases left in between. The CDR3 contains 14 residues. The germline gives CDR1 SGHVS, CDR2 FQNEAQ. This clonotype has at least ten counts. This TCR derives from a human donor in good health. Some libraries in this study had Jurkat cell RNA spiked in. V gene TRBV7-8 combines with J gene TRBJ1-5, with D uncertain. Sequencing was carried out using naive CD8+ T cells from blood, with Jurkat cell RNA spiked in. Sample subset: FACS-sorted CD8+CD4-CCR7+CD45RA+ naive T cells. CDR3 sequence: CASSSTVSNQPQHF. The CDR3, as DNA: TGTGCCAGCAGCTCTACAGTTAGCAATCAGCCCCAGCATTTT.